This T cell receptor beta chain was identified during a study of OX40 agonist ivuxolimab in advanced cancers. Study details: Hepatocellular carcinoma, melanoma, renal cell or head and neck cancer was diagnosed in the dose-escalation patients.

The length of the CDR3 is 16 residues. Germline CDR1 and CDR2: SGHAT and FQNNGV. V lost 4 bases and J lost 4; bases outside the gene matches: 6. Repertoires were generated with immunoSEQ multiplex PCR, while TCRdb's copy carries only in-frame clones and drops some. The sample consists of under 80,000 clones, around 85% of them appearing once. V and J are TRBV11-2 and TRBJ1-6; 8 positions match TRBD1. The specimen comprised CD4+ or CD8+ T cells sorted from blood, sampled in a trial of the OX40 agonist ivuxolimab. This TCR was recovered from an adult with an advanced solid tumor such as melanoma, head and neck, liver or kidney cancer. The CDR3 sequence: CASSSQGGKYNSPLHF. CDR3 nucleotide sequence: TGTGCCAGCAGCTCACAGGGGGGAAAGTATAATTCACCCCTCCACTTT.